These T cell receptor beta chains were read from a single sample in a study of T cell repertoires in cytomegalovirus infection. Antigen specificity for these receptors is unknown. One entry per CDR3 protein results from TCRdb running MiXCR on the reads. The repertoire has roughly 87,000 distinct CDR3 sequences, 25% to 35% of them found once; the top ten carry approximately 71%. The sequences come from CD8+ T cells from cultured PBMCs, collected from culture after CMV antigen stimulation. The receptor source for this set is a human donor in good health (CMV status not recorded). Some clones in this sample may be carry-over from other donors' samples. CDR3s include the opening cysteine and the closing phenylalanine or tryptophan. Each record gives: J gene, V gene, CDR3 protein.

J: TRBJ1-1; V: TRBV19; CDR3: CASREGNEAFF
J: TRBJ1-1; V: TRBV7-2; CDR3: CASSFGGSTEAFF
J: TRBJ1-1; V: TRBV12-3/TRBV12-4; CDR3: CASSSFIMNTEAFF
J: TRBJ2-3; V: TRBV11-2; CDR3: CASSRYGGLEDTQYF
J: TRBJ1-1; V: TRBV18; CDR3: CASSPHRIGGPPDTEAFF
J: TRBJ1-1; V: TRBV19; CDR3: CASTRGRAEAFF
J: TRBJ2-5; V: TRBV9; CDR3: CASSWSGGHQETQYF
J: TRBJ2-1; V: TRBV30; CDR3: CACTGTSSYNEQFF
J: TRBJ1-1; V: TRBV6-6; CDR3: CASSPVGVSTEAFF
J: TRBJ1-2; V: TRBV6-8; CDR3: CASSSGEGYTF
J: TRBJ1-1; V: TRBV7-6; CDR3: CASSLVAVNTEAFF
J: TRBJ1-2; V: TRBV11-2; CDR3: CASSLWDSNYGYTF
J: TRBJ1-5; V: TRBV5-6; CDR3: CASSYWGNQPQHF
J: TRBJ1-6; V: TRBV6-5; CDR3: CASSYNRLNSPLHF
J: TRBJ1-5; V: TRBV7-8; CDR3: CASSLPFSNQPQHF
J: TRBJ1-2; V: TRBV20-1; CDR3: CSARWQGHGYTF
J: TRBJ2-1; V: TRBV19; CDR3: CASSIGDLLYNEQFF
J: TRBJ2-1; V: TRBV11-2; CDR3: CASSLDPGQYYNEQFF
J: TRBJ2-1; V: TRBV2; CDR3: CASSPGQGDNEQFF
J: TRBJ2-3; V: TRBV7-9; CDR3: CASSPGVLAHGTQYF